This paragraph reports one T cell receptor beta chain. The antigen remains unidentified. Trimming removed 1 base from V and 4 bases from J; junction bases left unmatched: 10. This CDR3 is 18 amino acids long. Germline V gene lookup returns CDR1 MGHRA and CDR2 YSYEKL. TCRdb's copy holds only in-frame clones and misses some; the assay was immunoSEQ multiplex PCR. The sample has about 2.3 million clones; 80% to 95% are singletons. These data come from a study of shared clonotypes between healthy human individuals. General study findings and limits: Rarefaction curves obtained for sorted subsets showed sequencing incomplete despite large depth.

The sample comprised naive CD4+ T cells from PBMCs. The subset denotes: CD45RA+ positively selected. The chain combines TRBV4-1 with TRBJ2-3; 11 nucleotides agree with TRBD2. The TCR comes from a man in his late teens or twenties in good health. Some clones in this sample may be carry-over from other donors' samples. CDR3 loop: CASSQAGALAGGADTQYF. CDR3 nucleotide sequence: TGCGCCAGCAGCCAAGCAGGAGCGCTAGCGGGAGGTGCAGATACGCAGTATTTT.